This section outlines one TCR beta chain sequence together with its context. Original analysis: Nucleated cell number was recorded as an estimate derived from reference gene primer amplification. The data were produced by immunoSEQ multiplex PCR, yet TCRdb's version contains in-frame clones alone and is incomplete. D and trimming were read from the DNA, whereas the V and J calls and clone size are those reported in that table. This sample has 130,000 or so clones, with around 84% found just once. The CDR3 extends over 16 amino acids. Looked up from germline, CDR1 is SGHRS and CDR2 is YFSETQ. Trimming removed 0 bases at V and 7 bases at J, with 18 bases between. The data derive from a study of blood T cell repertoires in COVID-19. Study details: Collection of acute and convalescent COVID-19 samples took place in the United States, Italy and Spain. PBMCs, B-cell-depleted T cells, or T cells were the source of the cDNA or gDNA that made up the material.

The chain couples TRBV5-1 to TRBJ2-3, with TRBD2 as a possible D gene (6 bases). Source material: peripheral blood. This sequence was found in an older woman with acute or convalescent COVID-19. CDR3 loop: CASSLVGDLNRNTQYF. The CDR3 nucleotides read TGCGCCAGCAGCTTGGTCGGGGACTTGAACAGAAATACGCAGTATTTT. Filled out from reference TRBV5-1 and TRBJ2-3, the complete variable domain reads KAGVTQTPRYLIKTRGQQVTLSCSPISGHRSVSWYQQTPGQGLQFLFEYFSETQRNKGNFPGRFSGRQFSNSRSEMNVSTLELGDSALYLCASSLVGDLNRNTQYFGPGTRLTVL.